Each of the 21 T cell receptor beta chains below was sequenced from the same sample in a study of glioma-infiltrating T cells after dendritic cell vaccination. TCRdb keeps only in-frame clones here, not all; method: immunoSEQ multiplex PCR. The table has some 99,000 clones, 65% to 85% seen once. This sample's time point: after dendritic cell vaccination, including at tumor progression/relapse. The source was blood, collected after dendritic cell vaccination. These receptors came from a human donor with glioblastoma.

This clone was observed a single time. The genes are TRBV19 and TRBJ2-1; D is ambiguous. The V end lost 0 bases, the J end lost 6 bases, and 6 bases lay between the germline ends. The CDR3 runs to 13 residues. CDR1 is LNHDA and CDR2 is SQIVND in the germline V gene (reference sequence). The CDR3: CASSIDGPNEQFF. CDR3 bases: TGTGCCAGTAGTATAGATGGGCCCAATGAGCAGTTCTTC.

This clone has just one count. This chain joins TRBV5-6 and TRBJ2-2; 9 positions match TRBD2. The CDR3 consists of 15 residues. Looked up from germline, CDR1 is SGHDT and CDR2 is YYEEEE. Unmatched junction bases numbered 5, after V lost 2 bases and J lost 6 bases. The CDR3 nucleotides are TGTGCCAGCAGCTTCGCCGGGACTAGCCCCGGGGAGCTGTTTTTT. It translates to CASSFAGTSPGELFF.

This clone was counted once. This chain connects TRBV19 to TRBJ1-5; 8 nucleotides align to TRBD1. The V gene's germline CDR1 is LNHDA and CDR2 SQIVND (reference sequence). The CDR3 length is 16 residues. Losses at the gene ends were 5 bases for V and 1 base for J; bases not matched to a gene: 7. The CDR3 nucleotides are TGTGCCAGTAGTTCACAGGGGGGATGGAGCAATCAGCCCCAGCATTTT. This gives the protein CASSSQGGWSNQPQHF. The complete variable domain, with remaining parts taken from reference TRBV19 and TRBJ1-5, reads DGGITQSPKYLFRKEGQNVTLSCEQNLNHDAMYWYRQDPGQGLRLIYYSQIVNDFQKGDIAEGYSVSREKKESFPLTVTSAQKNPTAFYLCASSSQGGWSNQPQHFGDGTRLSIL.

The chain joins TRBV30 to TRBJ2-5; D might be TRBD1 (7 bases). Trimming took 5 bases from V and 14 from J, leaving 18 bases between them. The CDR3 runs 11 residues. Germline CDR1 and CDR2: GTSNPN and SVGIG (reference sequence). The CDR3, as DNA: TGTGCCTGGGGTATCTGGAGGGGGCAATACTTC. This translates into CAWGIWRGQYF.

Here the CDR3 DNA reads TGTGCCAGCGGCCAGGCCCCTGGCGAGGGCTACACCTTC. Translated: CASGQAPGEGYTF. The gene calls are TRBV6-6 and TRBJ1-2; unclear D gene. Germline V gives CDR1 MNHNY, CDR2 SVGAGI (reference sequence). V was pared by 8 bases and J by 8 bases, with 18 bases between. CDR3 length: 13 residues.

V gene TRBV5-1 combines with J gene TRBJ2-7; D is ambiguous. CDR3 length equals 16 residues. Germline assignment: CDR1 SGHRS and CDR2 YFSETQ. V gave up 3 bases and J gave up 0 bases, with 16 bases separating them. The CDR3 region is CASSSDSLATSYEQYF. Written as DNA, the CDR3 is TGCGCCAGCAGCTCAGACTCATTGGCCACCTCCTACGAGCAGTACTTC.

V and J are TRBV2 and TRBJ2-5; D is ambiguous. Trimming pared 3 bases from V and 2 bases from J, leaving 4 bases between. This CDR3 contains 12 residues. The germline V gene encodes CDR1 SNHLY and CDR2 FYNNEI. CDR3 residues: CASSDLQETQYF. The CDR3 bases are TGTGCCAGCAGTGACTTACAAGAGACCCAGTACTTC.

The chain is built from TRBV9 and TRBJ2-3; possibly TRBD2 for D (6 bases). The CDR3 loop spans 13 amino acids. Germline V gene lookup returns CDR1 SGDLS and CDR2 YYNGEE. The ends were cut back, 2 bases at V and 7 bases at J, with 11 bases in the middle. The chain's CDR3 is CASSVSSDYTQYF. The DNA for the CDR3 is TGTGCCAGCAGCGTCTCTAGCGACTATACGCAGTATTTT. Drawing the rest from reference TRBV9 and TRBJ2-3, the complete variable domain is DSGVTQTPKHLITATGQRVTLRCSPRSGDLSVYWYQQSLDQGLQFLIQYYNGEERAKGNILERFSAQQFPDLHSELNLSSLELGDSALYFCASSVSSDYTQYFGPGTRLTVL.

The J gene is TRBJ1-1, the V gene TRBV4-1, with 7 bases that match TRBD1. The germline V gene has CDR1 MGHRA and CDR2 YSYEKL. This CDR3 is built from 14 residues. The V and J ends lost 4 bases and 2 bases, in that order; junction bases with no gene match: 4. CDR3 DNA sequence: TGCGCCAGCAGCCGCGACAGGGTTAACACTGAAGCTTTCTTT. Protein product: CASSRDRVNTEAFF.

The V and J genes are TRBV28 and TRBJ1-2; 7 bases agree with TRBD1. The CDR3 length is 14 residues. The J segment lost 4 bases and the V segment lost 7 bases, leaving 9 bases of the junction unmatched. Germline assignment: CDR1 MDHEN and CDR2 SYDVKM. The CDR3 loop reads CASTSGGWGYGYTF. The CDR3 DNA follows: TGTGCCAGCACCTCAGGGGGGTGGGGCTATGGCTACACCTTC.

This chain connects TRBV9 to TRBJ2-6; 8 bases are shared with TRBD1. The CDR3 is made up of 16 amino acids. The germline V gene has CDR1 SGDLS and CDR2 YYNGEE. After removal of 0 bases from V and 4 bases from J, the junction contained 3 bases not matched to a gene. For the CDR3, the DNA is TGTGCCAGCAGCGTAGTGACAGGGGCAGGGGCCAACGTCCTGACTTTC. This sequence encodes CASSVVTGAGANVLTF.

The chain joins TRBV6-5 to TRBJ1-1; D remains ambiguous. V gave up 2 bases and J gave up 3 bases, with 10 bases separating them. Germline CDR1 MNHEY, CDR2 SVGAGI. This CDR3 contains 14 residues. The chain's CDR3 is CASSYGKADTEAFF. As DNA, the CDR3 is TGTGCCAGCAGTTACGGTAAGGCGGACACTGAAGCTTTCTTT.

The chain links TRBV4-1 to TRBJ1-2; D is unresolved. V lost 1 base and J 8 bases, leaving 14 bases between the germline ends. The germline CDR1 and CDR2 sequences are MGHRA and YSYEKL. The CDR3 consists of 14 residues. CDR3 in amino acids: CASSQVPDRGGYTF. The CDR3 nucleotides read TGCGCCAGCAGCCAAGTGCCAGACCGAGGGGGCTACACCTTC.

This clone was recorded only once. The chain joins TRBV4-2 to TRBJ2-7, with 8 bases identical to TRBD2. Looked up from germline, CDR1 is LGHNA and CDR2 is YNFKEQ. Trimming cost V 0 bases and J 5 bases; bases outside gene matches: 3. This CDR3 is 14 amino acids long. This CDR3 reads CASSQDGAGDEQYF. The CDR3 DNA reads as TGTGCCAGCAGCCAAGATGGAGCGGGGGACGAGCAGTACTTC.

This chain links TRBV6-5 with TRBJ1-1; D unclear. Trimming took off 5 bases at V and 0 bases at J, with 7 bases between the two ends. CDR1 is MNHEY and CDR2 is SVGAGI in the germline V gene. There are 13 residues in the CDR3. The CDR3 DNA reads as TGTGCCAGCAGTGAGACACTGAACACTGAAGCTTTCTTT. Translation: CASSETLNTEAFF.

The chain is built from TRBV2 and TRBJ1-3, with D maybe TRBD1 (6 bases). Germline V lookup: CDR1 SNHLY, CDR2 FYNNEI. Trimming cost V 6 bases and J 4 bases, with 16 bases left between them. The CDR3 is 15 amino acids. CDR3 region: CASSGTGTPGNTIYF. CDR3 DNA: TGTGCCAGCAGCGGAACAGGGACACCCGGAAACACCATATATTTT.

This clone was counted ten times or more. V is TRBV6-1 and J is TRBJ2-7; tentatively, D is TRBD1 (6 bases). The germline CDR1 and CDR2 sequences are MNHNS and SASEGT. The germline V and J ends were trimmed by 6 bases and 3 bases, with 18 bases remaining between them. The length of the CDR3 is 15 residues. CDR3 loop: CASSKLVAGVYEQYF. CDR3 DNA: TGTGCCAGCAGCAAACTTGTGGCAGGGGTCTACGAGCAGTACTTC.

As to this clone: An end of the junction does not agree with germline; a read error may underlie this. The gene calls are TRBV6-5 and TRBJ2-7; a possible D gene is TRBD2 (6 bases). This CDR3 has 14 residues. Germline values: CDR1 MNHEY, CDR2 SVGAGI. CDR3 nucleotides: TGTGCCATCAGTGACGGAGGGACTCTGAACGAGCAGTACTTC. Protein product: CAISDGGTLNEQYF.

The chain joins TRBV2 to TRBJ1-1; 7 bases are shared with TRBD1. Germline assignment: CDR1 SNHLY and CDR2 FYNNEI. J was trimmed by 5 bases and V by 1 base; bases with no gene match: 7. This CDR3 comprises 15 residues. The CDR3 bases are TGTGCCAGCAGTGAAGGGGGGGCGACAGGGACTGAAGCTTTCTTT. It specifies CASSEGGATGTEAFF. The full variable domain, completed using reference TRBV2 and TRBJ1-1, is EPEVTQTPSHQVTQMGQEVILRCVPISNHLYFYWYRQILGQKVEFLVSFYNNEISEKSEIFDDQFSVERPDGSNFTLKIRSTKLEDSAMYFCASSEGGATGTEAFFGQGTRLTVV.

The chain recombines TRBV6-6 with TRBJ1-5, with TRBD1 matching over 7 bases. Germline V gives CDR1 MNHNY, CDR2 SVGAGI (reference sequence). There are 16 residues in the CDR3. DNA of the CDR3: TGTGCAACCACCCCCCAAGGGGGCTCACTCAATCAGCCCCAGCATTTT. As protein: CATTPQGGSLNQPQHF.

A few counts support this clone. This rearrangement joins TRBV19 to TRBJ2-2; a weak D match, TRBD1 (5 bases). Germline V gene data show CDR1 as LNHDA and CDR2 as SQIVND (reference sequence). With 5 bases removed from V and 3 bases from J, the gap between germline ends came to 16 bases. The CDR3 consists of 16 residues. CDR3 amino acids: CASSAPAGFDTGELFF. The CDR3 DNA follows: TGTGCCAGTAGTGCCCCCGCAGGGTTCGACACCGGGGAGCTGTTTTTT.